This is a list of T cell receptor beta chains from one sample in a study of blood T cell repertoires in COVID-19. Clones were read by immunoSEQ multiplex PCR, and TCRdb kept only the in-frame ones, dropping some. The sample includes around 360,000 clones, 87% of them seen just once. Sequenced sample: PBMCs or T cells enriched from blood (not recorded which). The receptors shown here come from a middle-aged man in a cohort exposed to, infected with or recovered from COVID-19 (not recorded which). Both conserved end residues are part of each CDR3. A D gene is named only where the DNA matches it firmly.

CDR3: CASSQAGTGEAFF
D: TRBD1
V: TRBV3-1/TRBV3-2

CDR3: CASSWTGLNTEAFF
D: TRBD1
V: TRBV27

CDR3: CATSTAKLTTLSGNTIYF
D: NA
V: TRBV15

CDR3: CASSSYGGRANEQFF
D: TRBD2
V: TRBV6-2/TRBV6-3

CDR3: CASSLFSGTIGEQFF
D: NA
V: TRBV5-8

CDR3: CAWSLRLGGNSPLHF
D: NA
V: TRBV30

CDR3: CASSLTVDSTDTQYF
D: NA
V: TRBV5-4

CDR3: CASRLPGTPSNSYEQYF
D: NA
V: TRBV12-2

CDR3: CASSDTSGRVKYNEQFF
D: TRBD2
V: TRBV19

CDR3: CASSESGTGVEQFF
D: TRBD1
V: TRBV10-1

CDR3: CASSLRASGIMNTEAFF
D: NA
V: TRBV19

CDR3: CSVKGRPGEGMETQYF
D: NA
V: TRBV29-1

CDR3: CASSPAGGRYEQYF
D: TRBD1
V: TRBV27

CDR3: CASSPRTSGTYEQYF
D: TRBD2
V: TRBV18

CDR3: CASSPRDFKETQYF
D: NA
V: TRBV18

CDR3: CASSSTGLRAYGYTF
D: NA
V: TRBV5-6

CDR3: CASSLAGGIGVGETQYF
D: NA
V: TRBV5-1

CDR3: CASSFSSGYEQYF
D: TRBD2
V: TRBV27

CDR3: CASSLAGEVRETQYF
D: TRBD2
V: TRBV28

CDR3: CASSLEGMNTEAFF
D: NA
V: TRBV28

CDR3: CASSLAGSHNEQFF
D: TRBD2
V: TRBV4-1

CDR3: CASSIDAGTGANVLTF
D: NA
V: TRBV19

CDR3: CASKGGQGNTEAFF
D: TRBD1
V: TRBV2

CDR3: CASSLGQGNYGYTF
D: TRBD1
V: TRBV18

CDR3: CASRGIGQGVNTEAFF
D: TRBD1
V: TRBV19

CDR3: CASSLGVQNTEAFF
D: NA
V: TRBV5-1

CDR3: CASSAHSNEQFF
D: NA
V: TRBV9

CDR3: CASSLSVQGSDEQFF
D: NA
V: TRBV27

CDR3: CASSRGSGAQYF
D: NA
V: TRBV7-6

CDR3: CASSRQGAHGKLFF
D: TRBD1
V: TRBV6-6

CDR3: CASSSRPQVGNEKLFF
D: NA
V: TRBV9

CDR3: CASSLGTSDTDTQYF
D: TRBD2
V: TRBV7-8

CDR3: CAWSKNSLANTGELFF
D: NA
V: TRBV30

CDR3: CASSLGQYEQYF
D: NA
V: TRBV5-6

CDR3: CASSPQGAGATEAFF
D: TRBD1
V: TRBV18

CDR3: CASTGGRETQYF
D: TRBD1
V: TRBV2

CDR3: CASSQVWTGTAYEQYF
D: TRBD1
V: TRBV4-2

CDR3: CASSLAGGSGYEQYF
D: NA
V: TRBV5-1

CDR3: CASSLDSGRLYEQYF
D: TRBD2
V: TRBV5-1

CDR3: CATDPGHDYEQYF
D: NA
V: TRBV24-1

CDR3: CASSFQGDYGYTF
D: TRBD1
V: TRBV5-4

CDR3: CASRPGGLNYGYTF
D: NA
V: TRBV28

CDR3: CASSQVQGALQETQYF
D: NA
V: TRBV6-1

CDR3: CAIGRDTIYF
D: NA
V: TRBV10-3